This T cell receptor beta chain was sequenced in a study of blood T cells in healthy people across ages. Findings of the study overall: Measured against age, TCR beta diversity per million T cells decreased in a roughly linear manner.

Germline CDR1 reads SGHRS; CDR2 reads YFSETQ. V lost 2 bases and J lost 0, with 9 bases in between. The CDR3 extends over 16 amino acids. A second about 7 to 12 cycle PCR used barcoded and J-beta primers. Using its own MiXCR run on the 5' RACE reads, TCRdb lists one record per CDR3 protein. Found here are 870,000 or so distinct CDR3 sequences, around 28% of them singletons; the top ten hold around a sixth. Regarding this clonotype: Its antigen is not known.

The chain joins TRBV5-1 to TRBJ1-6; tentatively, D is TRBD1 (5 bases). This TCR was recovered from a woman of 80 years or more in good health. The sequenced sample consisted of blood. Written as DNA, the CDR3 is TGCGCCAGCAGCTTCTCTGACAGCTCCTATAATTCACCCCTCCACTTT. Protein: CASSFSDSSYNSPLHF.